This TCR beta chain was profiled in a study of T cells in Graves' hyperthyroidism and ophthalmopathy. This clonotype occurred many times. The ends lost 5 bases at V and 1 base at J; junction bases unmatched: 8. The CDR3 covers 16 residues. CDR1 SGHKS and CDR2 YYEKEE come from the germline V gene (reference sequence). From RNA transcripts, TCR beta CDR3 regions were amplified. HTBI primers drove first-round RT-PCR of the TCR CDR3. In TCRdb, the multiplex PCR reads were re-called with MiXCR into one record per CDR3 protein. The table shows a few hundred thousand distinct CDR3 sequences, with 18% occurring only once. Exclusion criteria comprised uncontrolled infection, other autoimmune disease, pregnancy or lactation.

Sequencing was done on a sample of blood. The receptor was derived from a man aged 18 to 30 with Graves' ophthalmopathy. The gene calls are TRBV5-5 and TRBJ2-2; the match to TRBD1 covers 7 bases. As DNA, the CDR3 is TGTGCCAGCAGGACCAAGGGACAGCTGAACACCGGGGAGCTGTTTTTT. Translating gives CASRTKGQLNTGELFF. Based on the CDR3 plus reference TRBV5-5 and TRBJ2-2, the full variable domain is DAGVTQSPTHLIKTRGQQVTLRCSPISGHKSVSWYQQVLGQGPQFIFQYYEKEERGRGNFPDRFSARQFPNYSSELNVNALLLGDSALYLCASRTKGQLNTGELFFGEGSRLTVL.